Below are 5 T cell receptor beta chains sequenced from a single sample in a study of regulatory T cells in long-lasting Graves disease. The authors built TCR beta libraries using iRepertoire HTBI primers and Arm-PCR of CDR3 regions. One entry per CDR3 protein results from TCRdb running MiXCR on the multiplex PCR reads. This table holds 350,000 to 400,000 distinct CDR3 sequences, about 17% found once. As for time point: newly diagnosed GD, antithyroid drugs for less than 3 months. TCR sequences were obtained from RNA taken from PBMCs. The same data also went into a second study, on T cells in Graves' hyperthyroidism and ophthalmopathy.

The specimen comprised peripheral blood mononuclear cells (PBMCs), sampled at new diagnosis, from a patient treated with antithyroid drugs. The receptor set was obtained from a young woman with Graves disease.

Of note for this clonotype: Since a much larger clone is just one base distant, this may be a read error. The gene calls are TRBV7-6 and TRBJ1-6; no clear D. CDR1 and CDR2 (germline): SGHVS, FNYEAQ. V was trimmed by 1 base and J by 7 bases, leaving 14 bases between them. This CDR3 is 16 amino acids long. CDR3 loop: CASSLGIGQGNSPLHF. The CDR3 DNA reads TGTGCCAGCAGCTTAGGTATCGGCCAAGGGAATTCACCCCTCCACTTT.

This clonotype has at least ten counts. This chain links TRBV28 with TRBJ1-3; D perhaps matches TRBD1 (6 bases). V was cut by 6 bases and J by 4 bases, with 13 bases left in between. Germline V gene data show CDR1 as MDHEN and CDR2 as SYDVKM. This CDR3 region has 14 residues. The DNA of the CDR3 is TGTGCCAGCAGGGAACAGGGAATAGGAAACACCATATATTTT. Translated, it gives CASREQGIGNTIYF.

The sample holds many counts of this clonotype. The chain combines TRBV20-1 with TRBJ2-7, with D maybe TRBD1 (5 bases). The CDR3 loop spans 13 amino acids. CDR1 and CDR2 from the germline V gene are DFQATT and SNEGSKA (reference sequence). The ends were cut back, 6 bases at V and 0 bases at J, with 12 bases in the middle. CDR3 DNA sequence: TGCAGTGCACCTCAGGGTTTCTCCTACGAGCAGTACTTC. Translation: CSAPQGFSYEQYF.

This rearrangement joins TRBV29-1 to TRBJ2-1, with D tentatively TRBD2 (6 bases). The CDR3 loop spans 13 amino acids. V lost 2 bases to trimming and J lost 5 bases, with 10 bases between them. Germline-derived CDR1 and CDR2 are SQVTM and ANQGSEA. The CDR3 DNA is TGCAGCGTTGAATTGGACTACCACAATGAGCAGTTCTTC. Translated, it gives CSVELDYHNEQFF.

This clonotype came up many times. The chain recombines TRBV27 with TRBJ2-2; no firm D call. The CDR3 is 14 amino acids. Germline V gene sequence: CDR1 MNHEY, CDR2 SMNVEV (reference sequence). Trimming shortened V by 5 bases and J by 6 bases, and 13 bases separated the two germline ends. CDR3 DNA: TGTGCCAGCAGTCAAAGCCGGCTGCCCGGGGAGCTGTTTTTT. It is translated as CASSQSRLPGELFF.